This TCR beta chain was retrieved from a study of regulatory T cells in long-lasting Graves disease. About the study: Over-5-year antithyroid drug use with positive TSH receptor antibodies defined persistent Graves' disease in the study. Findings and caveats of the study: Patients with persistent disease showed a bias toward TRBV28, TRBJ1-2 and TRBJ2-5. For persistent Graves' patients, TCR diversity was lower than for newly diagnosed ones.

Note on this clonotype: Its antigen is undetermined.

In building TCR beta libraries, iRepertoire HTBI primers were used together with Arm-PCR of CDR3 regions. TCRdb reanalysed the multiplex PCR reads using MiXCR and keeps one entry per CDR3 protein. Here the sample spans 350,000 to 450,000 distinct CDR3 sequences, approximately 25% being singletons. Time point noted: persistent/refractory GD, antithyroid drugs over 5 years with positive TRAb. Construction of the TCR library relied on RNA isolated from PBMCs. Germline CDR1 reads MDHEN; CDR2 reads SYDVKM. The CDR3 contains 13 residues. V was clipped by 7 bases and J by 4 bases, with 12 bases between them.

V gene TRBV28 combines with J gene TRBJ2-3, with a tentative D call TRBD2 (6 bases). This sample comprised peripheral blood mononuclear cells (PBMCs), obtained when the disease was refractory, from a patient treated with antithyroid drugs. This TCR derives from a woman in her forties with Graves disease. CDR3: CASIPSGADTQYF. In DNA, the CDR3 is TGTGCCAGCATTCCTTCGGGAGCAGATACGCAGTATTTT.